This entry lists 6 T cell receptor beta chains sequenced from one sample in a study of CD8 T cells in Susac syndrome. The RNA input was roughly 0.45 to 1 ug, and it was reverse transcribed with random hexamers. MiXCR was run by TCRdb on the immunoSEQ multiplex PCR reads, yielding one entry per CDR3 protein. The table shows about 90,000 distinct CDR3 sequences, with roughly 96% occurring only once. Sequencing was done on a sample of CD8+ T cells from PBMCs. The receptor source for this set is a human donor with Susac syndrome.

The V call is TRBV7-2, the J call TRBJ2-7; TRBD1 aligns across 7 bases. V lost 4 bases to trimming and J lost 4 bases; unmatched junction nucleotides: 1. This CDR3 has 12 amino acids. Germline V gene sequence: CDR1 SGHTA, CDR2 FQGNSA. The CDR3 loop is CASSSRGYEQYF. The CDR3 nucleotides read TGTGCCAGCAGCTCCAGGGGGTACGAGCAGTACTTC.

This clonotype was observed a single time. DNA of the CDR3: TGCAGCGTTGAAGATCGCCGGGACAACCTATATGGCTACACCTTC. Its protein product is CSVEDRRDNLYGYTF. The chain employs TRBV29-1 and TRBJ1-2; D may be TRBD1 (6 bases). There are 15 residues in the CDR3. The V end lost 0 bases, the J end lost 5 bases, and 16 bases lay between the germline ends. CDR1 and CDR2 from the germline V gene are SQVTM and ANQGSEA.

The gene calls are TRBV27 and TRBJ2-7; 7 nucleotides match TRBD2. Unmatched junction bases numbered 6, after V lost 4 bases and J lost 0 bases. The CDR3 has 15 amino acids. CDR1 and CDR2 (germline): MNHEY, SMNVEV (reference sequence). CDR3 in amino acids: CASSYQRGPSYEQYF. CDR3 DNA: TGTGCCAGCAGTTACCAGCGGGGTCCCTCCTACGAGCAGTACTTC.

The chain uses TRBV4-3 and TRBJ2-2; TRBD2 is a possible D gene (7 bases). The V gene's germline CDR1 is LGHNA and CDR2 YSLEER. Trimming left V 0 bases short and J 3 bases short, with 14 bases between. CDR3 length: 17 residues. The CDR3 region has the DNA TGCGCCAGCAGCCAAGATGGGGGGGCAAGGGACACCGGGGAGCTGTTTTTT. Amino acid sequence: CASSQDGGARDTGELFF.

This chain connects TRBV5-6 to TRBJ2-1; D gene unclear. Trimming removed 3 bases at V and 3 bases at J, with 13 bases between. The CDR3 spans 15 residues. Germline V gene sequence: CDR1 SGHDT, CDR2 YYEEEE. The CDR3 nucleotides read TGTGCCAGCAGCTCCAGCCCTGCTAGCTACAATGAGCAGTTCTTC. It codes for CASSSSPASYNEQFF.

The CDR3 reads CASSPTGTYEQYF. The CDR3 DNA reads as TGTGCCAGCAGCCCCACAGGGACCTACGAGCAGTACTTC. This chain uses TRBV27 with TRBJ2-7, with D maybe TRBD1 (6 bases). CDR1 MNHEY and CDR2 SMNVEV come from the germline V gene (reference sequence). V was clipped by 6 bases and J by 2 bases, with 11 bases between them. The CDR3 has 13 residues.